This TCR beta chain was found in a study of shared clonotypes between healthy human individuals. Study at large: Per-donor plates numbered three CD4 naive, three CD4 memory, two CD8 naive and one CD8 memory. Points from the study as a whole: Of the naive CD4 clonotypes, around 5% were shared across a handful of donors. What naive subsets generally showed was a larger estimated richness than memory subsets showed.

A word on this clone: Its antigen is currently unknown.

The naive CD8 fraction comprised CD45RO-negative cells positively selected for CCR7 and excluded terminally differentiated effector memory CD45RA+ cells. The CDR3 runs 20 residues. Trimming removed 4 bases from V and 2 bases from J, with 30 bases in between. Looked up from germline, CDR1 is MNHNS and CDR2 is SASEGT. At deep level, the assay was performed. This table comes from immunoSEQ multiplex PCR, and its TCRdb copy is limited to in-frame clones, with some not included. Of about 600,000 clones listed, 95% to 98% are singletons. The chain employs TRBV6-1 and TRBJ2-7; TRBD2 is a possible D gene (6 bases). The source material was naive CD8+ T cells sorted from blood. The origin of this receptor is a man younger than 40 in good health. CDR3 in amino acids: CASSANPSASYTPRAYEQYF. CDR3 DNA sequence: TGTGCCAGCAGTGCGAACCCTAGCGCCTCGTACACTCCAAGGGCCTACGAGCAGTACTTC.